Detailed here is one T cell receptor beta chain. Profiling relied on immunoSEQ multiplex PCR, and the TCRdb table lists in-frame clones only, not all of them. The repertoire holds roughly 250,000 clones, with roughly 86% as singletons. The ends were cut back, 1 base at V and 6 bases at J, with 16 bases in the middle. This CDR3 is built from 15 residues. CDR1 SGHDT and CDR2 YYEEEE come from the germline V gene. Participants spanned ages about 18 to 100 years and resided in fewer than 30 US areas. The data were obtained in a study of blood T cell repertoires in COVID-19. Study-wide context: Sites across the United States, Italy and Spain contributed samples from acute and convalescent COVID-19.

This clonotype was obtained from a woman aged 45-60 years who had recovered from COVID-19. Material for sequencing was PBMCs or T cells enriched from blood (not recorded which). The chain recombines TRBV5-6 with TRBJ1-2; the D is unclear. CDR3: CASSLFVAPLHGYTF. In DNA, the CDR3 is TGTGCCAGCAGCTTGTTTGTGGCACCATTACATGGCTACACCTTC.